This T cell receptor (beta chain) was documented in a study of OX40 agonist ivuxolimab in advanced cancers. The germline V gene has CDR1 SGHRS and CDR2 YFSETQ. Trimming took off 1 base at V and 5 bases at J, with 12 bases between the two ends. The CDR3 is 15 residues long. Method: immunoSEQ multiplex PCR; TCRdb's copy keeps in-frame clones and lacks some. The sample has some 37,000 clones, around 77% seen once; the top ten hold under 25%. The origin of this receptor is an adult with an advanced solid tumor such as melanoma, head and neck, liver or kidney cancer. The chain joins TRBV5-1 to TRBJ1-4, with D maybe TRBD1 (6 bases). The sequences come from CD4+ or CD8+ T cells sorted from blood, collected in a trial of the OX40 agonist ivuxolimab. CDR3 in amino acids: CASSLTGGMNEKLFF. The CDR3 DNA is TGCGCCAGCAGCTTGACCGGGGGCATGAATGAAAAACTGTTTTTT.